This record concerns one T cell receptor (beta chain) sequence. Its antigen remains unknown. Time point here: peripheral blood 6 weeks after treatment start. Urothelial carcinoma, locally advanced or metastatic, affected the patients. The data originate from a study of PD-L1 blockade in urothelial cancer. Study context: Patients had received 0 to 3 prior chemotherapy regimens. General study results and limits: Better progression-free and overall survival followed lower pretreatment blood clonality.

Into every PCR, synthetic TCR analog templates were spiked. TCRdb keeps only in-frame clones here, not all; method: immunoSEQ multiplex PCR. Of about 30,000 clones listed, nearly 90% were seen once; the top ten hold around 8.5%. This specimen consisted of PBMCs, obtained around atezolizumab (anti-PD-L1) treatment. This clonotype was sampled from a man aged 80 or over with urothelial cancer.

CDR3 region: CSVGNGVAGEQYF. CDR3 nucleotide sequence: TGCAGCGTTGGGAACGGGGTAGCAGGCGAGCAGTACTTC. J is TRBJ2-7 and V is TRBV29-1, with a weak D call TRBD2 (5 bases). Trimming cost V 4 bases and J 6 bases, with 16 bases left between them. The CDR3 spans 13 residues. In germline, CDR1 is SQVTM, CDR2 ANQGSEA.